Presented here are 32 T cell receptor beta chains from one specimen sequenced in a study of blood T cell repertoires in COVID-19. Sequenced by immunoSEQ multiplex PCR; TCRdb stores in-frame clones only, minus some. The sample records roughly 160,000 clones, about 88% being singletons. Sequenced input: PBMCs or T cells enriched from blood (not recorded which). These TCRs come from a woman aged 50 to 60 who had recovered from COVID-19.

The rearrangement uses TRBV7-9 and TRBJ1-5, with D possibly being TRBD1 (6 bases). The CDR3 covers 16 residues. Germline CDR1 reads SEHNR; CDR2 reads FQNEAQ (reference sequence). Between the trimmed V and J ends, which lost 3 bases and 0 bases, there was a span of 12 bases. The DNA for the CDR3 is TGTGCCAGCAGCTTTGGGACACCAAATAGCAATCAGCCCCAGCATTTT. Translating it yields CASSFGTPNSNQPQHF.

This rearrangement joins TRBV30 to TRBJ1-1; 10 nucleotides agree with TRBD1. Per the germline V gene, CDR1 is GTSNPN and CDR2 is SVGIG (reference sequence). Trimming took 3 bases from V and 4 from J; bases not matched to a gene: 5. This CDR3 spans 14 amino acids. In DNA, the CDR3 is TGTGCCTGGAGGAGACAGGGGGCGCGCACTGAAGCTTTCTTT. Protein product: CAWRRQGARTEAFF.

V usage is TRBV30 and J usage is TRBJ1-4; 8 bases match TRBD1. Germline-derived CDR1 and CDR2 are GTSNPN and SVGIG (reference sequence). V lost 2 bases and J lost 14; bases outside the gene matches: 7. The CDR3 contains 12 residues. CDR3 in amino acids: CAWSPGQGGLFF. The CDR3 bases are TGTGCCTGGAGTCCCGGACAGGGAGGTCTGTTTTTT.

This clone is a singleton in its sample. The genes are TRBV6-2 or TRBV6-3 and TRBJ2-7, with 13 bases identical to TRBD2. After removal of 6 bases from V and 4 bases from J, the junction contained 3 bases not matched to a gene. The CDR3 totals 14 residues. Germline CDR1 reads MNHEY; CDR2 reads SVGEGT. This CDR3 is CASSKLAGGYEQYF. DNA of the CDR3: TGTGCCAGCAGCAAACTAGCGGGAGGGTACGAGCAGTACTTC.

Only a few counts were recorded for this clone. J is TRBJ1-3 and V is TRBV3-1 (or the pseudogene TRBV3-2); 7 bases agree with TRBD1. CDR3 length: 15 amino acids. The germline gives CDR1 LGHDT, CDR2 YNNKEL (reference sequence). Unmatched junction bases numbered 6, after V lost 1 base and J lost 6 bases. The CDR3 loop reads CASSQAHRGPNTIYF. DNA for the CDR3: TGTGCCAGCAGCCAAGCCCACAGGGGACCAAACACCATATATTTT.

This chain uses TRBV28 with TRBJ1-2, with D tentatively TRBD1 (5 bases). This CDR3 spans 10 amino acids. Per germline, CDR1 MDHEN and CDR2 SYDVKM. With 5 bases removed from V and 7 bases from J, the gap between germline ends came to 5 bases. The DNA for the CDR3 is TGTGCCAGCAGTCAGGGTGGCTACACCTTC. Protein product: CASSQGGYTF.

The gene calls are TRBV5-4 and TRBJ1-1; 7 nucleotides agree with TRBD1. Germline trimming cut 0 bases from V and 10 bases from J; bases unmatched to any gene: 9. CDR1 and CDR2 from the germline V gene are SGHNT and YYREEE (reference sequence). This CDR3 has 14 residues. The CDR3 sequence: CASSLALAGGRAFF. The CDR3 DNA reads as TGTGCCAGCAGCTTGGCCTTGGCAGGGGGGCGAGCTTTCTTT.

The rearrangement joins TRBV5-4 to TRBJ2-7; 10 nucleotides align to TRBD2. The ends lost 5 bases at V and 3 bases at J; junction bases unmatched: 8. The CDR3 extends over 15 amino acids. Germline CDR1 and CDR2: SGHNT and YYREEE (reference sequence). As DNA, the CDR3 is TGTGCCAGCAGGATTTCTAGCGGGAGTATCTACGAGCAGTACTTC. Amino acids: CASRISSGSIYEQYF.

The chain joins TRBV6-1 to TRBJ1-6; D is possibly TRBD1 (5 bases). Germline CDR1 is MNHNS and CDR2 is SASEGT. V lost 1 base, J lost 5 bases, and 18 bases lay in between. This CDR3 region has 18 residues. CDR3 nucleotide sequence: TGTGCCAGCAGTGAAGGGTTGGCGGCAGGGAAAAATAATTCACCCCTCCACTTT. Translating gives CASSEGLAAGKNNSPLHF.

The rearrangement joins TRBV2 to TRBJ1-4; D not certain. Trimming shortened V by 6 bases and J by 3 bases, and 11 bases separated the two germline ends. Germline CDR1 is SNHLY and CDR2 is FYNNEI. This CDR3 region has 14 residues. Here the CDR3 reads CASRGPLANEKLFF. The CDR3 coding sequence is TGTGCCAGCAGGGGCCCTTTGGCTAATGAAAAACTGTTTTTT. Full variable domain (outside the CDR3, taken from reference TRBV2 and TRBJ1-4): EPEVTQTPSHQVTQMGQEVILRCVPISNHLYFYWYRQILGQKVEFLVSFYNNEISEKSEIFDDQFSVERPDGSNFTLKIRSTKLEDSAMYFCASRGPLANEKLFFGSGTQLSVL.

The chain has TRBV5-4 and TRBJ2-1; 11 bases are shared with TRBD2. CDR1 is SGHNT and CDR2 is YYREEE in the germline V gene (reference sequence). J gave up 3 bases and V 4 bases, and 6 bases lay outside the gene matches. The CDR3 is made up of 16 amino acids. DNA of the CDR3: TGTGCCAGCAGCCGTGGCCTAGCGGGAGGCTACAATGAGCAGTTCTTC. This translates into CASSRGLAGGYNEQFF.

CDR3 in DNA: TGCGCCAGCACCCGGGACTCGACATCCTACGAGCAGTACTTC. Encoded protein: CASTRDSTSYEQYF. V and J are TRBV5-1 and TRBJ2-7, with D maybe TRBD2 (6 bases). The CDR3 sequence is 14 residues long. Trimming cost V 6 bases and J 1 base, with 14 bases left between them. The germline V gene has CDR1 SGHRS and CDR2 YFSETQ.

The CDR3 DNA is TGTGCCAGCAGCTTACGCCCCGGACAGAACAATGAGCAGTTCTTC. As protein: CASSLRPGQNNEQFF. The V and J genes are TRBV7-3 and TRBJ2-1; TRBD1 might be the D (6 bases). CDR3 length: 15 residues. CDR1 and CDR2 (germline): SGHTA, FQGTGA. The V end lost 2 bases, the J end lost 5 bases, and 13 bases lay between the germline ends.

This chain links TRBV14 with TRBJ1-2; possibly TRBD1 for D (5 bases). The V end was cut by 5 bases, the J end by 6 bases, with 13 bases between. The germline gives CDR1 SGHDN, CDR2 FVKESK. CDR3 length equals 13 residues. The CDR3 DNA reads TGTGCCAGCAGCGTCTATCTGACAGATGGCTACACCTTC. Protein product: CASSVYLTDGYTF.

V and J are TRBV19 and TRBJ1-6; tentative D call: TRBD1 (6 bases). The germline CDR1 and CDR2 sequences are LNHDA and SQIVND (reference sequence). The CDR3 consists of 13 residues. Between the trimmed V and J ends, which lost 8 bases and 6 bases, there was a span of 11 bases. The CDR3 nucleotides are TGTGCCAGTGTACAGGGAGTTAATTCACCCCTCCACTTT. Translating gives CASVQGVNSPLHF.

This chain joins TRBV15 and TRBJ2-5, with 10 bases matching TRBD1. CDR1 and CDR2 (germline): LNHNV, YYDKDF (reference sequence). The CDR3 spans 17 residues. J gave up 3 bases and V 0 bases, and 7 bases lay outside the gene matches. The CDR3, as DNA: TGTGCCACCAGCAGAGATCTGGGACAGGGGAGAAAAGAGACCCAGTACTTC. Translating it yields CATSRDLGQGRKETQYF.

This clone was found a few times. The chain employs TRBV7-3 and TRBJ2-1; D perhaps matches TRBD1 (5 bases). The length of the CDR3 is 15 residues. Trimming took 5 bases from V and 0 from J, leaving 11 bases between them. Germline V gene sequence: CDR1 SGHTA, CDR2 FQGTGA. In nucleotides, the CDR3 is TGTGCCAGCAGCCTAGACAGCAGCTCCTACAATGAGCAGTTCTTC. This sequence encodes CASSLDSSSYNEQFF.

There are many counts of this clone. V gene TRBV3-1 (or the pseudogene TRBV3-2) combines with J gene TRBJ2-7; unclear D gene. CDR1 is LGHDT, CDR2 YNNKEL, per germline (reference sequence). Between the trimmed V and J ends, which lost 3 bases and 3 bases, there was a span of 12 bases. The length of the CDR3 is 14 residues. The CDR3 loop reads CASSHFPRVYEQYF. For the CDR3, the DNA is TGTGCCAGCAGCCACTTTCCTCGGGTCTACGAGCAGTACTTC.

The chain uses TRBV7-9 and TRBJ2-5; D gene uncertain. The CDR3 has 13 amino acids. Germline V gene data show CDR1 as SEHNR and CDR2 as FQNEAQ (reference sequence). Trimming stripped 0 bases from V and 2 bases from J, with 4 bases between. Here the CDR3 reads CASSLAQQETQYF. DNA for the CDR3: TGTGCCAGCAGCTTAGCCCAGCAAGAGACCCAGTACTTC.

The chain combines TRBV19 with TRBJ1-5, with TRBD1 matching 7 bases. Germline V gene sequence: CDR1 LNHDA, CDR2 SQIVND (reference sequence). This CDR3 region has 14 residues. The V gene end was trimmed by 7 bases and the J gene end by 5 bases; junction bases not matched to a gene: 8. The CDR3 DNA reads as TGTGCCAGTACCCGACAGGGTACGGATCAGCCCCAGCATTTT. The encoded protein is CASTRQGTDQPQHF.

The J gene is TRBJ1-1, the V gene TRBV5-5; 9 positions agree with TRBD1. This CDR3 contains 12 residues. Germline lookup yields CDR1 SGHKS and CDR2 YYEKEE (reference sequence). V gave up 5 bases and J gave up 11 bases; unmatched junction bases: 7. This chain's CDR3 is CASRPWTGDAFF. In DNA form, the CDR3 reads TGTGCCAGCAGACCCTGGACAGGGGACGCTTTCTTT.

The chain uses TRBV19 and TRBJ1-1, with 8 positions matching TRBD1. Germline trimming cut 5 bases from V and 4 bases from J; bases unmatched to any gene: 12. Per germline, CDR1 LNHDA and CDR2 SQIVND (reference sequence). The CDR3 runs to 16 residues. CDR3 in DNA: TGTGCCAGTAGTGGAGAAAGACAGGGGCTCGCCACTGAAGCTTTCTTT. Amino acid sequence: CASSGERQGLATEAFF.

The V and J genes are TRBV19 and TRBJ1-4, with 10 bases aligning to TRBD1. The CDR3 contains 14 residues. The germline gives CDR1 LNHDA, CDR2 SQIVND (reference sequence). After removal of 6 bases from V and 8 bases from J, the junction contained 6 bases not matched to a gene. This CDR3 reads CASSRQGAGEKLFF. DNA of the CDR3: TGTGCCAGTAGCCGACAGGGGGCTGGCGAAAAACTGTTTTTT.

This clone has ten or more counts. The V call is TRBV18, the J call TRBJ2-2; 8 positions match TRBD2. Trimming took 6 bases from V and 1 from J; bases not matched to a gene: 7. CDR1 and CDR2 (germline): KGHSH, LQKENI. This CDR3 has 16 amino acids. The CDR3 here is CASSEAGGLNTGELFF. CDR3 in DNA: TGTGCCAGCTCCGAGGCGGGAGGTTTGAACACCGGGGAGCTGTTTTTT.

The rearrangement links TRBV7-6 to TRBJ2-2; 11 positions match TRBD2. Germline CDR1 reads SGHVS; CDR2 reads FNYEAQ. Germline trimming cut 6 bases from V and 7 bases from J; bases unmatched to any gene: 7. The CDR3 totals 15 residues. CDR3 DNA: TGTGCCAGCAGATCCACTAGCGGGAGAGGCGGGGAGCTGTTTTTT. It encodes CASRSTSGRGGELFF.

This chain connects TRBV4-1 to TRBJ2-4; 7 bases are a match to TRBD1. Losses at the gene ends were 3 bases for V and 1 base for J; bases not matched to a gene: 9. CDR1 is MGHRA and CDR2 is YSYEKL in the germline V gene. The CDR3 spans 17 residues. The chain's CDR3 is CASSQAHRGPAKNIQYF. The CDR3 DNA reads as TGCGCCAGCAGCCAGGCCCACAGGGGACCCGCCAAAAACATTCAGTACTTC.

The CDR3 protein is CSTAGQGETQYF. The CDR3 bases are TGCAGCACCGCCGGACAGGGGGAGACCCAGTACTTC. This chain joins TRBV29-1 and TRBJ2-5, with 9 bases identical to TRBD1. Germline V gene data show CDR1 as SQVTM and CDR2 as ANQGSEA. Trimming cost V 8 bases and J 5 bases; bases outside gene matches: 6. The CDR3 loop spans 12 amino acids.

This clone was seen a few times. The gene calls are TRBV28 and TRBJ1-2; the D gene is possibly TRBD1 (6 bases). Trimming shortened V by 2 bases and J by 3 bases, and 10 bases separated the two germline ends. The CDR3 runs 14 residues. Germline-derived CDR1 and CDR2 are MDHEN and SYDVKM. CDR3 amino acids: CASSLGGEYYGYTF. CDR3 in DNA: TGTGCCAGCAGTTTAGGGGGCGAATACTATGGCTACACCTTC.

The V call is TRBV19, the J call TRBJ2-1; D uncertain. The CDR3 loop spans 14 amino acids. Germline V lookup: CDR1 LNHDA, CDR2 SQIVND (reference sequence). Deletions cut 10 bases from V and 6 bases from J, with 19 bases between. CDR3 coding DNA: TGTGCCACATCTCGAGGCGCCCAGAGCAATGAGCAGTTCTTC. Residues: CATSRGAQSNEQFF.

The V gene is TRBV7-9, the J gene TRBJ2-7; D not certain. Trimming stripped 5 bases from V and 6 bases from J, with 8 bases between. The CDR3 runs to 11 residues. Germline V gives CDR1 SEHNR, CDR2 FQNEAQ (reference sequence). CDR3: CASSPTSEQYF. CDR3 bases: TGTGCCAGCAGCCCTACTTCCGAGCAGTACTTC.

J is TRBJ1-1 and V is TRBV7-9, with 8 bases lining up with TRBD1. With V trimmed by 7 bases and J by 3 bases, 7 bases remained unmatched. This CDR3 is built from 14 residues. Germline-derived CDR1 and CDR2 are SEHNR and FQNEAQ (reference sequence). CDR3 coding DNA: TGTGCCAGCAACAGGGGGGGCCTGGACACTGAAGCTTTCTTT. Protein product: CASNRGGLDTEAFF.

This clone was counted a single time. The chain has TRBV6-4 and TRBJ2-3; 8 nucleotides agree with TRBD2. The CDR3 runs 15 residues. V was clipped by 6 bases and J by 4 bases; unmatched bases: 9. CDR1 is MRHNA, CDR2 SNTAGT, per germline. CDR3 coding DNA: TGTGCCAGCAGGAAGTGGCGGGAGGACCCAGATACGCAGTATTTT. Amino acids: CASRKWREDPDTQYF.